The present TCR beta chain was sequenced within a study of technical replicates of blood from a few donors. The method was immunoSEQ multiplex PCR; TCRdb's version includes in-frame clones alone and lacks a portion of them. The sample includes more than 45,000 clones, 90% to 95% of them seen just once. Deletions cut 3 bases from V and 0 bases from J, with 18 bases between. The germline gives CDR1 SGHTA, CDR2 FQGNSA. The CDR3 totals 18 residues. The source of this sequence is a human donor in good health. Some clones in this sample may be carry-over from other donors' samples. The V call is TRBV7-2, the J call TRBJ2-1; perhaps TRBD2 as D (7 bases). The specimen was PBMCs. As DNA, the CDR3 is TGTGCCAGCAGCTTGACAGGCTTCGGGGGGACCTCCTACAATGAGCAGTTCTTC. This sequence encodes CASSLTGFGGTSYNEQFF.